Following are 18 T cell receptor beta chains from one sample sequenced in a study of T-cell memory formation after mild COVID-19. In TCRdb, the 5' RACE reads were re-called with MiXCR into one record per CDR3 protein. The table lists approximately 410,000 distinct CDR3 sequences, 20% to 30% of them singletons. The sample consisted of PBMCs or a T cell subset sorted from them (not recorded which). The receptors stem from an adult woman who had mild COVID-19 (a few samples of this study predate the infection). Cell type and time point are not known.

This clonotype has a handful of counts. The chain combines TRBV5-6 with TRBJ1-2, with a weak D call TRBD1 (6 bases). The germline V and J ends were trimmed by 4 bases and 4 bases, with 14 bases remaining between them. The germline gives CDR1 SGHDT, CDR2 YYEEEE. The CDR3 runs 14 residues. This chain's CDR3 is CASSRGQRGYGYTF. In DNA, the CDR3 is TGTGCCAGCAGCCGCGGACAGCGGGGCTATGGCTACACCTTC.

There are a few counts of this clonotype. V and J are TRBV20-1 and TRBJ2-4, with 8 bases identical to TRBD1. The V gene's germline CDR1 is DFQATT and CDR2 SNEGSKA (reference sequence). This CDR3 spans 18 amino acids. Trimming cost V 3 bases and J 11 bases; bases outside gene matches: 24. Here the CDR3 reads CSARAIFPGVTGGRVQYF. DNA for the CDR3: TGCAGTGCTAGGGCCATCTTCCCCGGCGTTACAGGGGGAAGGGTTCAGTACTTC.

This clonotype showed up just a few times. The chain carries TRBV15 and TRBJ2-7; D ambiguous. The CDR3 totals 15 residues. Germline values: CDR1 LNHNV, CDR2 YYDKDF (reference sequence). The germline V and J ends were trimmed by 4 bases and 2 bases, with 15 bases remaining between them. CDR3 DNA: TGTGCCACCAGCATCCGCCTGGATACTCCCTACGAGCAGTACTTC. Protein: CATSIRLDTPYEQYF.

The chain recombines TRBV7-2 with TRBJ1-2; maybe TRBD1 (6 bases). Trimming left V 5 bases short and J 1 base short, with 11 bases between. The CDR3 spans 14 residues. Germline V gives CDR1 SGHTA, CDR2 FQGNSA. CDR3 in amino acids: CASSPYRDNYGYTF. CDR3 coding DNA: TGTGCCAGCAGCCCGTACAGGGATAACTATGGCTACACCTTC.

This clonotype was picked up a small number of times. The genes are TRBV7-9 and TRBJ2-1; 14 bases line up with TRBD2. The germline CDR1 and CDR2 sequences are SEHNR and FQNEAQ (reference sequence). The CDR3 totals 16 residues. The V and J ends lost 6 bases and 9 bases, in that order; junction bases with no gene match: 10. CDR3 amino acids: CASRKTRLAGGVEQFF. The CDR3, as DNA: TGTGCCAGCAGAAAGACCAGACTAGCGGGAGGGGTTGAGCAGTTCTTC. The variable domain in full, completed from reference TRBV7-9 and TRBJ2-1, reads DTGVSQNPRHKITKRGQNVTFRCDPISEHNRLYWYRQTLGQGPEFLTYFQNEAQLEKSRLLSDRFSAERPKGSFSTLEIQRTEQGDSAMYLCASRKTRLAGGVEQFFGPGTRLTVL.

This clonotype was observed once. This chain's CDR3 is CASSVLPRSYEQYF. CDR3 in DNA: TGTGCCAGCAGCGTACTTCCCCGTTCCTACGAGCAGTACTTC. The rearrangement links TRBV9 to TRBJ2-7; D call uncertain. Germline CDR1 is SGDLS and CDR2 is YYNGEE. CDR3 length equals 14 residues. V lost 1 base and J lost 1, with 9 bases in between.

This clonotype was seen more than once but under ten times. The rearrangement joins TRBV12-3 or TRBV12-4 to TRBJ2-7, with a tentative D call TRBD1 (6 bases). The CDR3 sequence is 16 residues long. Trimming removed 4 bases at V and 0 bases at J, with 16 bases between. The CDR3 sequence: CASSSSLGGTSYEQYF. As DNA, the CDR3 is TGTGCCAGCAGTTCGTCTTTAGGGGGAACCTCCTACGAGCAGTACTTC.

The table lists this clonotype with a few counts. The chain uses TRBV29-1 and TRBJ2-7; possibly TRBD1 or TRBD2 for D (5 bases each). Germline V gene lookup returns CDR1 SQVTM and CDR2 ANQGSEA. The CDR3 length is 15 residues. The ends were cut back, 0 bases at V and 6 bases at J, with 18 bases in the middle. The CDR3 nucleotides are TGCAGCGTTGAAGATGGGGACCTACCCGGGCGCGAGCAGTACTTC. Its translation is CSVEDGDLPGREQYF.

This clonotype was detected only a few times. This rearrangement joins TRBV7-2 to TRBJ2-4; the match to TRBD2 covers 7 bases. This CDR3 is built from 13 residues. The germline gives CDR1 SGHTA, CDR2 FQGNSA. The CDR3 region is CAKRELAKNIQYF. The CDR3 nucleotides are TGTGCGAAGCGGGAACTAGCCAAAAACATTCAGTACTTC.

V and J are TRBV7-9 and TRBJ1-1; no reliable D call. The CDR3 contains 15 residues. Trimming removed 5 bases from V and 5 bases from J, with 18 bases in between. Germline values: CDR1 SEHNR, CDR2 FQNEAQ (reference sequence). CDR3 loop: CASSITRPMETEAFF. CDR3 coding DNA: TGTGCCAGCAGCATCACCCGCCCCATGGAGACTGAAGCTTTCTTT.

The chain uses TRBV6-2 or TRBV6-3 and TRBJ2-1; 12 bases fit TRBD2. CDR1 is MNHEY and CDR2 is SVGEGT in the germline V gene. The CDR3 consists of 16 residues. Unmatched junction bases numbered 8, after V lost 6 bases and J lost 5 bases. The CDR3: CASSSWTSGNHNEQFF. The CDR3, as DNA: TGTGCCAGCAGCTCCTGGACTAGCGGGAACCACAATGAGCAGTTCTTC.

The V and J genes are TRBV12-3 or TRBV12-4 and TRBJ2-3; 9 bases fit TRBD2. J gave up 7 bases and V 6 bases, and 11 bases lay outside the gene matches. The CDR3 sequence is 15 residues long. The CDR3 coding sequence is TGTGCCAGCAGCCCCCCCGCGGGGGGGGACCATACGCAGTATTTT. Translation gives CASSPPAGGDHTQYF.

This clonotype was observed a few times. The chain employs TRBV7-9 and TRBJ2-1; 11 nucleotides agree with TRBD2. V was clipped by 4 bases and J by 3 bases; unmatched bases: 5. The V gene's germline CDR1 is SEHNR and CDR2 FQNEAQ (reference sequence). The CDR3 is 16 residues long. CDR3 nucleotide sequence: TGTGCCAGCAGCTCCTTAGCGGGGGGGAGCTACAATGAGCAGTTCTTC. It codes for CASSSLAGGSYNEQFF.

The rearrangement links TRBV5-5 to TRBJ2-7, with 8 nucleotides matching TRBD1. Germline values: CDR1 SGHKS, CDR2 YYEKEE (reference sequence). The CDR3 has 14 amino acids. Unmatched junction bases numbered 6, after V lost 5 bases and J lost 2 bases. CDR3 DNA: TGTGCCAGCAGTGCGACAGGGGACCCCTACGAGCAGTACTTC. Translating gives CASSATGDPYEQYF.

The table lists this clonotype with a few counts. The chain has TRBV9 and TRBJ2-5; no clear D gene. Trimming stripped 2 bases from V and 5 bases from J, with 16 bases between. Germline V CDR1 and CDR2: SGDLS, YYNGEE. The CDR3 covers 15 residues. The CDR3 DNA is TGTGCCAGCAGCGTGAGGTCAGGCAGTAGGGAGACCCAGTACTTC. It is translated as CASSVRSGSRETQYF.

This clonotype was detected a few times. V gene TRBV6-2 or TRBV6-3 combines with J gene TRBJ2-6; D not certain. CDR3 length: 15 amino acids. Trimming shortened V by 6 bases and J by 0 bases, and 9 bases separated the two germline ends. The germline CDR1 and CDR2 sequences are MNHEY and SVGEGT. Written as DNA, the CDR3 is TGTGCCAGCAGCCTCGACATCTCTGGGGCCAACGTCCTGACTTTC. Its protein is CASSLDISGANVLTF.

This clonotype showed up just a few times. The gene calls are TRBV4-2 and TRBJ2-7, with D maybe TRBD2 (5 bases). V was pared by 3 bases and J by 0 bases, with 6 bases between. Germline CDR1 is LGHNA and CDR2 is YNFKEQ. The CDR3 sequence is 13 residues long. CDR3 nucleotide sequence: TGTGCCAGCAGCCAGGGGAGCTCCTACGAGCAGTACTTC. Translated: CASSQGSSYEQYF.

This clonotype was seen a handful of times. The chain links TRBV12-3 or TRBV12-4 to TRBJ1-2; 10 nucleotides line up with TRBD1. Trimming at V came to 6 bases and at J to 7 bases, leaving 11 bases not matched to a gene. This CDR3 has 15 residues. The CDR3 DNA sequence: TGTGCCAGCAGCCTCTCGGGACAGGGGATGCGTGGCTACACCTTC. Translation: CASSLSGQGMRGYTF.